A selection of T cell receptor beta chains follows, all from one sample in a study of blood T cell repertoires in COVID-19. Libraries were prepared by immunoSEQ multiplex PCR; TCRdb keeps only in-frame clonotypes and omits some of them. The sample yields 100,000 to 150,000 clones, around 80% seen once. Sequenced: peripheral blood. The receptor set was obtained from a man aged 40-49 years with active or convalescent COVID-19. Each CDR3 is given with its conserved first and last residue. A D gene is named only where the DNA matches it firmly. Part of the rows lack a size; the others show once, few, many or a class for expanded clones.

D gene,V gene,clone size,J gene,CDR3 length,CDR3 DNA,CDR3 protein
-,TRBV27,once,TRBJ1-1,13,TGTGCCAGCCAATACGGGGGTCGCACTGAAGCTTTCTTT,CASQYGGRTEAFF
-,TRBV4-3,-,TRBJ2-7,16,TGCGCCAGCAGCCAATTCCCGGACACAGGGTTTGGCGAGCAGTACTTC,CASSQFPDTGFGEQYF
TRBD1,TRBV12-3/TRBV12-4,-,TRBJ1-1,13,TGTGCCAGCAGCGGGACAGCGAACACTGAAGCTTTCTTT,CASSGTANTEAFF
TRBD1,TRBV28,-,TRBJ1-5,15,TGTGCCAGCCATTCAACAGGGGCCGGAAATCAGCCCCAGCATTTT,CASHSTGAGNQPQHF
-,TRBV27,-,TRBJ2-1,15,TGTGCCAGCAGGCCCGCGGCATGGGGGGACAATGAGCAGTTCTTC,CASRPAAWGDNEQFF
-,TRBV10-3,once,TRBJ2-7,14,TGTGCCATCAGCCTTGTAGGGGGAGATTACGAGCAGTACTTC,CAISLVGGDYEQYF
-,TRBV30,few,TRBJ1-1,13,TGTGCCTGGAGGGACAGCCTGAACACTGAAGCTTTCTTT,CAWRDSLNTEAFF
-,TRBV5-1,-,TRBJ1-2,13,TGCGCCAGCAGCCCTTCAGCAGGCCGAGGCTACACCTTC,CASSPSAGRGYTF
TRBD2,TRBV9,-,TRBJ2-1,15,TGTGCCAGCAGCGCAAGCGGGGGGGGCGGCAATGAGCAGTTCTTC,CASSASGGGGNEQFF
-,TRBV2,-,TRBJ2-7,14,TGTGCCAGCAGTGAATCCCCTCTGAGGTACGAGCAGTACTTC,CASSESPLRYEQYF
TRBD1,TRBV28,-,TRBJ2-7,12,TGTGCCGGAGGGACAGGCTTAAACGAGCAGTACTTC,CAGGTGLNEQYF
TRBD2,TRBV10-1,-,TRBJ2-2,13,TGCGCCAGCGGGGGGGACCCATCAGGGGAGCTGTTTTTT,CASGGDPSGELFF
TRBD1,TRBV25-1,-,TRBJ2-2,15,TGTGCCAGCAGGAAACAGGGGGCGGGGACCGGGGAGCTGTTTTTT,CASRKQGAGTGELFF
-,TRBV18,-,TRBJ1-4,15,TGTGCCAGCTCACCGGTAGACGGGGATAATGAAAAACTGTTTTTT,CASSPVDGDNEKLFF
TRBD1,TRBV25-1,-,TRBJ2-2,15,TGTGCCAGCAGTGAGGACAGGGGGCCCACCGGGGAGCTGTTTTTT,CASSEDRGPTGELFF